This T cell receptor (beta chain) was sequenced for a study of shared clonotypes between healthy human individuals. The study's findings and limits: Exclusively blood specimens were collected; tissue repertoires likely differ.

The data were produced by immunoSEQ multiplex PCR, yet TCRdb's version contains in-frame clones alone and is incomplete. Of around 1.5 million clones listed, about 98% were seen once; the top ten hold approximately 0.45%. As for this clone: Its antigen remains unidentified.

J was trimmed by 2 bases and V by 2 bases; bases with no gene match: 13. Germline values: CDR1 SGHTA, CDR2 FQGNSA. The CDR3 totals 19 residues. The chain employs TRBV7-2 and TRBJ2-1; 9 bases align to TRBD1. Sequenced input: naive CD4+ T cells sorted from blood. Subset here: CD45RA+ positively selected. The sequence was collected from a man aged 30-40 years in good health. The CDR3 reads CASSLLPSGTGLAYNEQFF. CDR3 in DNA: TGTGCCAGCAGCTTATTGCCCAGCGGGACAGGGTTAGCCTACAATGAGCAGTTCTTC.